This T cell receptor (beta chain) was identified during a study of shared clonotypes between healthy human individuals. Study summary: The study used three CD4 naive, three CD4 memory, two CD8 naive and one CD8 memory plate per donor. Study-wide points: Some clonotypes were shared by all four sorted-subset donors, while others were not shared. The non-shared ones had lower generation probabilities than the shared ones. What limited the represented genetic and exposure-history diversity was the small number of donors. Sorted-subset sequencing was shown by rarefaction to be incomplete despite large depth.

V lost 4 bases to trimming and J lost 4 bases, with 13 bases between them. CDR3 length equals 14 residues. Germline V gene data show CDR1 as MDHEN and CDR2 as SYDVKM. Assay used: immunoSEQ multiplex PCR; TCRdb lists only in-frame clones, some missing. The sample lists approximately 320,000 clones; around 87% were seen once. A word on this clone: The target antigen is unknown.

The TCR sequence derives from a man between 18 and 35 years old in good health. What was sequenced was memory CD8+ T cells sorted from blood. Subset reported: CD45RO+ cells pooled with CCR7-negative TemRA cells. The chain has TRBV28 and TRBJ1-1; D may be TRBD1 (6 bases). Here the CDR3 DNA reads TGTGCCAGCAGTTGGGGACACCCGGGCACTGAAGCTTTCTTT. It translates to CASSWGHPGTEAFF.